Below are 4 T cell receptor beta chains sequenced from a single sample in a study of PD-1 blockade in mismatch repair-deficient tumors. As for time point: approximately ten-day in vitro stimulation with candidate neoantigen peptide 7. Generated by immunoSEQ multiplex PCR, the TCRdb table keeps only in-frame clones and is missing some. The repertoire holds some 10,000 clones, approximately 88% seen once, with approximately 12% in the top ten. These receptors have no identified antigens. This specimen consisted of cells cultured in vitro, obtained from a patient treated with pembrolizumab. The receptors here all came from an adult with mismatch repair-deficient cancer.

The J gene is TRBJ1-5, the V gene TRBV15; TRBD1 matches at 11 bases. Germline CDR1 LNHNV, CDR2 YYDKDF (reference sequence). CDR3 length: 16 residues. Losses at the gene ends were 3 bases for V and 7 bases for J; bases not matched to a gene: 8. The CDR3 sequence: CATSSGTGGGRQPQHF. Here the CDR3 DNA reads TGTGCCACCAGCAGTGGGACAGGGGGGGGCCGACAGCCCCAGCATTTT.

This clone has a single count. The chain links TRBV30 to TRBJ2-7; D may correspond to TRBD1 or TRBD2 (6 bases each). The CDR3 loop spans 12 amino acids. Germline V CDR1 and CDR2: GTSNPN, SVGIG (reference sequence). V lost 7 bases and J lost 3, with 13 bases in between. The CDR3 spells CAYRGQDYEQYF. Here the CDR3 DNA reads TGTGCCTACCGGGGGCAGGACTACGAGCAGTACTTC.

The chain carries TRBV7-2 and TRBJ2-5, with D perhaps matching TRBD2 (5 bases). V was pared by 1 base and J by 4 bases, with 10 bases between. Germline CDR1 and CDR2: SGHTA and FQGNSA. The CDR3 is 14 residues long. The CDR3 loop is CASSLVLGGETQYF. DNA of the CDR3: TGTGCCAGCAGCTTAGTTTTAGGAGGAGAGACCCAGTACTTC.

CDR3: CASRSDRSTYEQYF. The CDR3 nucleotides are TGTGCCAGCAGATCCGACAGGTCCACCTACGAGCAGTACTTC. The rearrangement uses TRBV28 and TRBJ2-7; possible D gene TRBD1, 6 bases. V dropped 6 bases and J dropped 2 bases, with 14 bases sitting between them. Per germline, CDR1 MDHEN and CDR2 SYDVKM. There are 14 residues in the CDR3.